The clone carrying this TCR beta chain was observed many times. Its antigen is unknown. The data belong to a study of HIV-infected children after antiretroviral therapy interruption. The wider study: Weeks 0, 12, interruption end (24 or 48), and about 3 years post-study gave interruption-arm samples. In continuous treatment, analyzed samples were from weeks 0, 48 and 150. Study-wide points: Some non-naive CD45RA+ T cells might be present among sorted naive cells.

The treatment is: PENTA 11 planned treatment interruption arm or continuous ART arm. The germline gives CDR1 SGHVS, CDR2 FQNEAQ. The CDR3 runs to 16 residues. V shed 5 bases and J shed 4 bases, with 19 bases lying between them. A 3' RACE protocol on RNA, with unique molecular identifiers, produced the TCR library. One entry per CDR3 protein, called by TCRdb with MiXCR from the 3' RACE reads. The data show about 89,000 distinct CDR3 sequences, with roughly 6.7% seen just once and 1% to 1.3% held by the top ten. The chain recombines TRBV7-8 with TRBJ2-3, with TRBD2 as a possible D gene (5 bases). This sample comprised CD45RA+ CD4+ T cells from PBMCs, pooled from several time points, obtained from a donor given antiretroviral therapy, either interrupted or continuous. Stated subset: naive CD4+ CD45RA+ CD45RO- T cells. The sequence was obtained from a pool of human donors with HIV. CDR3 amino acids: CASSRGPPHPADTQYF. Written as DNA, the CDR3 is TGTGCCAGCAGCCGCGGGCCTCCCCACCCCGCAGATACGCAGTATTTT.